A single T cell receptor beta chain is shown here with its context. Its binding antigen is unknown. Nothing much larger sits one base from this clone, and base qualities are not available. The donors were healthy, HIV-negative adults with no recently reported acute infections or vaccinations. Every donor was a Caucasian adult residing in Nashville, Tennessee, USA. CD4+ T cells were enriched through magnetic negative selection, after which naive cells were positively selected on CD45RA and the remaining negative fraction served as the memory subset. Blood was collected by leukapheresis, and PBMCs were isolated by Ficoll-Histopaque density gradient centrifugation and then cryopreserved in liquid nitrogen vapor phase. Analytical flow cytometry was used to check the purity and quantity of every magnetically sorted T cell population. From each sorted fraction, genomic DNA was isolated and quantified by UV absorbance on a Nanodrop 2000c.

From V the trimming removes 6 bases and from J it removes 9 bases, while the gene matches leave 9 bases of the junction unaccounted for. There are 14 amino acids in the CDR3, from cysteine to phenylalanine inclusive. Only the CDR3 DNA stays, 42 bases, in frame from base 1. CDR1 SNHLY and CDR2 FYNNEI were looked up in the germline V gene. TCR CDR3 regions were amplified from genomic DNA by multiplex PCR using the deep immunoSEQ assay. Genomic DNA extracted from each cell subset was distributed evenly over all wells of several immunoSEQ 96-well plates, and each plate served as one replicate. For sorted subsets, each replicate PCR was loaded with 200 ng genomic DNA, equivalent to about 30,000 T cell genomes. Purified libraries were quantified with a Qubit 3.0 fluorometer, sized on a Bioanalyzer 2100, and re-quantified with the KAPA Library Quantification kit. A separate single-read 150-cycle Illumina NextSeq 550 flow cell was used to sequence each immunoSEQ 96-well plate. Regarding the original processing steps: The immunoSEQ output contained only junctional sequences without quality scores, so filtering could not match that applied to full-length reads. To assign V/J genes and CDR3, sequences were annotated against IMGT germline references using PyIR, a Python wrapper for IgBLAST v1.9. Reads were filtered out if the reads had weak V/J assignments (E-value above 1e-6), no CDR3, stop codons, out-of-frame junctions, or ambiguous translated residues. V3J clonotypes were defined as sequences sharing an identical inferred V gene, J gene, and CDR3 amino acid sequence. To compute the percentage overlap between repertoires, the number of shared unique clonotypes was divided by the size of the smaller repertoire. Repertoire richness was assessed with RTK rarefaction, the Chao1 estimator, and Recon v2.1 estimates of unobserved clonotypes. OLGA was used to compute generation probabilities for all TCRbeta clonotypes that the gDNA method yielded from four donors. Not all clones reach the TCRdb copy of this immuneACCESS table, which keeps in-frame sequences only. Checked studies attribute under half of the gap to unresolved V genes and leave the rest unexplained. The V and J calls and clone size are taken from that table; D and trimming were inferred from the DNA. The sample table holds 2,100,000 or so clones, of which approximately 96% were seen once. The top ten clones comprise approximately 0.13% of the sample.

This entry is derived from a study of shared clonotypes between healthy human individuals (dated by TCRdb to about 2020). Describing the broader study: A couple of women and a few men aged 18 to 49 years were included in the cohort. Per donor, three plates each were used for CD4 naive and CD4 memory, two for CD8 naive, and one for CD8 memory. To estimate repertoire size and how much clonotypes are shared between individuals, the study performed deep sequencing of blood TCR repertoires from five healthy adults. To increase sequencing depth and limit assay-specific biases, different laboratories used diverse techniques to prepare libraries and sequence TCR repertoires. Between about 0.8 and 9 billion PBMCs per donor were obtained by leukapheresis.

Overall results and qualifications from the work: Compared with non-shared clonotypes, the clonotypes found in all four sorted-subset donors had higher generation probabilities. When four donors were compared, the shared fraction of clonotypes was approximately 5% for naive CD4, around 3.6% for naive CD8, 2% to 2.5% for memory CD4, and roughly 0.43% for memory CD8. Pairwise subsampling led to the expectation that sequencing depth would affect the degree of clonotype sharing among donors. Because the study included a small number of donors, the genetic and exposure-history diversity represented was limited. Rarefaction of sorted-subset datasets indicated incomplete sequencing despite the large sequencing depth. Estimated clonotype richness was generally larger for naive than for memory subsets. Only blood was sampled, and tissue TCR repertoires likely differ from those in blood.

The chain joins TRBV2 to TRBJ2-1; TRBD2 matches 9 bases in the middle. The sequenced sample consisted of naive CD4+ T cells sorted from blood. Reading the label with the study, this specimen's cell subset or site is: CD45RA+ positively selected. This clonotype was obtained from a man aged 18 to 35 in good health. In nucleotides, the sequence is TGTGCCAGCAGCCCGGGACTAGCTTCCCCTGAGCAGTTCTTC. Translation gives CASSPGLASPEQFF.